The clone carrying this T cell receptor beta chain has more than one count but fewer than ten. V was pared by 1 base and J by 4 bases, with 6 bases of the junction left unmatched. Germline assignment: CDR1 SGHRS and CDR2 YFSETQ. This CDR3 has 16 residues. This sample stems from a study of blood T cells in healthy people across ages. The use of a sample-barcoded 5' primer and a J-beta primer mix characterized a second PCR of roughly 6 to 12 cycles. One entry per CDR3 protein results from TCRdb running MiXCR on the 5' RACE reads. The table shows around 1.5 million distinct CDR3 sequences, with 42% occurring only once.

Sequencing was carried out using blood. The V call is TRBV5-1, the J call TRBJ2-1; 9 nucleotides match TRBD2. The receptor's source is a woman under 30 in good health. This chain's CDR3 is CASSLPTSGTYNEQFF. For the CDR3, the DNA is TGCGCCAGCAGCTTGCCGACTAGCGGAACTTACAATGAGCAGTTCTTC.